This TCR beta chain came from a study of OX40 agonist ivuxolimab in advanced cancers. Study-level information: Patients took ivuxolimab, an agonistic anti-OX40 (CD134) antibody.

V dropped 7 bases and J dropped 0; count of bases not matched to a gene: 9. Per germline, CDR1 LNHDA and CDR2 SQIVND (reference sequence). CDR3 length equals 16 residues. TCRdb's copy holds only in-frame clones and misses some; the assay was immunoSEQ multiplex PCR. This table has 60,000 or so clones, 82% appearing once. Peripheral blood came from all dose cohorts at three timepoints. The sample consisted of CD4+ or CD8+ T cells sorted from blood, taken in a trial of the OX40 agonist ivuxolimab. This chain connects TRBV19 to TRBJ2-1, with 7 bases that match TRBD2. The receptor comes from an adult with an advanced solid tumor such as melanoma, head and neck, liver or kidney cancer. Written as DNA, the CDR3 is TGTGCCAGTACTTCCCTAGCGGAAAGCTCCTACAATGAGCAGTTCTTC. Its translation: CASTSLAESSYNEQFF.